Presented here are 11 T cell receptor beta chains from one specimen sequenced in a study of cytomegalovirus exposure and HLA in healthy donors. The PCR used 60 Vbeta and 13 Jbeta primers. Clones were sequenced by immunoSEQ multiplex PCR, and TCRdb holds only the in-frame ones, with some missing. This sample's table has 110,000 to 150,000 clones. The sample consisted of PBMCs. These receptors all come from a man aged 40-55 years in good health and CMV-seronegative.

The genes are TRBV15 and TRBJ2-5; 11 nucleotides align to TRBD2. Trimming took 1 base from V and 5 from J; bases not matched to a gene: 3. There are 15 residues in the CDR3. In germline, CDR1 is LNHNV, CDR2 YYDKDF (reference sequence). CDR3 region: CATSRVAGGRETQYF. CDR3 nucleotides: TGTGCCACCAGCAGAGTAGCGGGGGGGCGGGAGACCCAGTACTTC.

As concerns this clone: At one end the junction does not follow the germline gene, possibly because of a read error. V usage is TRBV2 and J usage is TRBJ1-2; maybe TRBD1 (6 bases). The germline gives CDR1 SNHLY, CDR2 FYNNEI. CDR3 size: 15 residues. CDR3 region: CASSELQGFGYGHTF. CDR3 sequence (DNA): TGTGCCAGCAGTGAGTTACAGGGATTCGGCTATGGCCACACCTTC.

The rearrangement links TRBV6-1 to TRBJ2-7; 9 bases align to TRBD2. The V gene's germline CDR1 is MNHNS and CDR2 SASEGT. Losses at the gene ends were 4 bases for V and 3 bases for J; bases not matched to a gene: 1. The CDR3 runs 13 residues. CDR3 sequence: CASSGRGGYEQYF. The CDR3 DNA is TGTGCCAGCAGTGGGCGGGGGGGCTACGAGCAGTACTTC.

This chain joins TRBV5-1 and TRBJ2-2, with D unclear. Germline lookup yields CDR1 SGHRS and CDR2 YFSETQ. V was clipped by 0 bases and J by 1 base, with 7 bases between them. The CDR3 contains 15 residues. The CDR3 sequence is CASSLVSVNTGELFF. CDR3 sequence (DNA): TGCGCCAGCAGCTTGGTTTCTGTGAACACCGGGGAGCTGTTTTTT. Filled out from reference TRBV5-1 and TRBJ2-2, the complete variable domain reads KAGVTQTPRYLIKTRGQQVTLSCSPISGHRSVSWYQQTPGQGLQFLFEYFSETQRNKGNFPGRFSGRQFSNSRSEMNVSTLELGDSALYLCASSLVSVNTGELFFGEGSRLTVL.

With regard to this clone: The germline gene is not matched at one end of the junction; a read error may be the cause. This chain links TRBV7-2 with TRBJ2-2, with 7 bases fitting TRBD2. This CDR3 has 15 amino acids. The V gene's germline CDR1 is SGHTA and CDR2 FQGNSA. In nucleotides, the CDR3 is TGTGCCAGCAGCATAGCGGGCTCGAACACCGGGGAGCTGTTTTTT. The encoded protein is CASSIAGSNTGELFF. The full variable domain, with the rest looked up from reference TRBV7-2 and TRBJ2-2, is GAGVSQSPSNKVTEKGKDVELRCDPISGHTALYWYRQSLGQGLEFLIYFQGNSAPDKSGLPSDRFSAERTGGSVSTLTIQRTQQEDSAVYLCASSIAGSNTGELFFGEGSRLTVL.

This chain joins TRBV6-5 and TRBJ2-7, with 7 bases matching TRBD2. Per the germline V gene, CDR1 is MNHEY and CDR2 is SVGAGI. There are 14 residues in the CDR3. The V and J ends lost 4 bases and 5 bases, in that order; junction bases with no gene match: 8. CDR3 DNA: TGTGCCAGCAGTTTAGTTTTGGGAGGGGACGAGCAGTACTTC. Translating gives CASSLVLGGDEQYF.

CDR3: CATSVRGKLFF. The CDR3 nucleotides are TGTGCCACCAGCGTCAGAGGGAAACTGTTTTTT. The J gene is TRBJ1-4, the V gene TRBV15; D not certain. Per germline, CDR1 LNHNV and CDR2 YYDKDF (reference sequence). CDR3 length: 11 amino acids. The V gene lost 5 bases and the J gene lost 11 bases, with 9 bases spanning the gap.

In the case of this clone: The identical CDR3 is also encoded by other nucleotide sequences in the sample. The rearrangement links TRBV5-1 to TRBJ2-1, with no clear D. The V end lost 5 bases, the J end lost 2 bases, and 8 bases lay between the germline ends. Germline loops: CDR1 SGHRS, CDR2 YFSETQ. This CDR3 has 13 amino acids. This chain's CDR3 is CASSSGTYNEQFF. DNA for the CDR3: TGCGCCAGCAGTTCCGGTACCTACAATGAGCAGTTCTTC.

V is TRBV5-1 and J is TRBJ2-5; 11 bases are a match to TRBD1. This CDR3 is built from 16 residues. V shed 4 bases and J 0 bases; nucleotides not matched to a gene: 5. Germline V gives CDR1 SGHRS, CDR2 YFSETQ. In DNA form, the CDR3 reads TGCGCCAGCAGCGGAGGGACAGGGGGGTACCAAGAGACCCAGTACTTC. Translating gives CASSGGTGGYQETQYF.

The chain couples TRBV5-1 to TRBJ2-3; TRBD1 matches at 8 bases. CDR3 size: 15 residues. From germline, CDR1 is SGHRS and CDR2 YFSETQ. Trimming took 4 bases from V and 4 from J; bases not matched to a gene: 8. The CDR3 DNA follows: TGCGCCAGCAGCGTGGTCGACAGGGGTGCAGATACGCAGTATTTT. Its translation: CASSVVDRGADTQYF.

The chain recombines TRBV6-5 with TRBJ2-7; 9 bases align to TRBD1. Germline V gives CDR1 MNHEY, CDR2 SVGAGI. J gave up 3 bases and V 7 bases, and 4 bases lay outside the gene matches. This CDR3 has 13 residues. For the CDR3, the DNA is TGTGCCAGCACACGGGACAGGGACTACGAGCAGTACTTC. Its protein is CASTRDRDYEQYF.